A selection of T cell receptor beta chains follows, all from one sample in a study of shared clonotypes between healthy human individuals. TCRdb's copy holds only in-frame clones and misses some; the assay was immunoSEQ multiplex PCR. The table has around 500,000 clones, roughly 80% seen once; the top ten hold about 13%. What was sequenced was PBMCs. These receptors were taken from a woman aged 40 to 50 in good health. Some clones in this sample may be carry-over from other donors' samples. Each CDR3 is given with its conserved first and last residue. Each record gives: clone size, V gene, D gene, J gene, CDR3 protein, CDR3 DNA. A D gene is named only where the DNA matches it firmly. Rows give clone size only sometimes, using once, few, many, or a class for an expanded clone.

clone size: -
V gene: TRBV11-1
D gene: -
J gene: TRBJ2-5
CDR3 protein: CASSLEETQYF
CDR3 DNA: TGTGCCAGCAGCTTAGAAGAGACCCAGTACTTC

clone size: -
V gene: TRBV28
D gene: -
J gene: TRBJ2-6
CDR3 protein: CASGLRGAGANVLTF
CDR3 DNA: TGTGCCAGCGGCTTAAGGGGAGCTGGGGCCAACGTCCTGACTTTC

clone size: -
V gene: TRBV28
D gene: TRBD2
J gene: TRBJ2-3
CDR3 protein: CASSFQAGGTDTQYF
CDR3 DNA: TGTGCCAGCAGTTTTCAAGCGGGAGGTACAGATACGCAGTATTTT

clone size: -
V gene: TRBV28
D gene: -
J gene: TRBJ1-2
CDR3 protein: CASSVGGINYGYTF
CDR3 DNA: TGTGCCAGCAGCGTAGGGGGAATTAACTATGGCTACACCTTC

clone size: -
V gene: TRBV5-1
D gene: -
J gene: TRBJ1-2
CDR3 protein: CASRPQGSYGYTF
CDR3 DNA: TGCGCCAGCAGACCGCAGGGGTCCTATGGCTACACCTTC

clone size: few
V gene: TRBV18
D gene: TRBD1
J gene: TRBJ2-7
CDR3 protein: CASSPGTGAYEQYF
CDR3 DNA: TGTGCCAGCTCACCAGGGACAGGGGCCTACGAGCAGTACTTC

clone size: -
V gene: TRBV27
D gene: TRBD2
J gene: TRBJ2-1
CDR3 protein: CASSLSGLAFSWFF
CDR3 DNA: TGTGCCAGCAGTTTATCGGGACTAGCTTTTTCCTGGTTCTTC

clone size: few
V gene: TRBV7-2
D gene: TRBD2
J gene: TRBJ2-7
CDR3 protein: CASSLAVAGVHEQYF
CDR3 DNA: TGTGCCAGCAGCTTAGCGGTAGCGGGAGTACACGAGCAGTACTTC

clone size: -
V gene: TRBV5-4
D gene: -
J gene: TRBJ1-2
CDR3 protein: CASSLGGSSNYGYTF
CDR3 DNA: TGTGCCAGCAGCTTGGGCGGTTCATCTAACTATGGCTACACCTTC

clone size: -
V gene: TRBV7-9
D gene: TRBD2
J gene: TRBJ2-1
CDR3 protein: CASILGTNYNEQFF
CDR3 DNA: TGTGCCAGCATCTTAGGGACTAACTACAATGAGCAGTTCTTC

clone size: -
V gene: TRBV5-1
D gene: TRBD1
J gene: TRBJ1-5
CDR3 protein: CASSLALGQGLENSNQPQHF
CDR3 DNA: TGCGCCAGCAGCTTGGCCCTGGGACAGGGTCTAGAAAATAGCAATCAGCCCCAGCATTTT

clone size: -
V gene: TRBV28
D gene: -
J gene: TRBJ2-7
CDR3 protein: CASSSTGDSWLEQYF
CDR3 DNA: TGTGCCAGCAGTTCTACAGGGGACTCTTGGCTCGAGCAGTACTTC

clone size: -
V gene: TRBV9
D gene: -
J gene: TRBJ1-2
CDR3 protein: CASSVEQGYYGYTF
CDR3 DNA: TGTGCCAGCAGCGTAGAACAGGGCTACTATGGCTACACCTTC

clone size: -
V gene: TRBV19
D gene: TRBD1
J gene: TRBJ1-5
CDR3 protein: CASRFAGGKPQHF
CDR3 DNA: TGTGCCAGTAGATTTGCAGGGGGCAAGCCCCAGCATTTT

clone size: -
V gene: TRBV7-2
D gene: -
J gene: TRBJ2-5
CDR3 protein: CASSPSLSSIGGMESQYF
CDR3 DNA: TGTGCCAGCAGCCCCTCACTGAGTAGTATTGGGGGGATGGAGTCCCAGTACTTC

clone size: -
V gene: TRBV7-9
D gene: TRBD2
J gene: TRBJ2-1
CDR3 protein: CASSLRLALDNEQFF
CDR3 DNA: TGTGCCAGCAGCTTAAGACTAGCGCTAGACAATGAGCAGTTCTTC

clone size: -
V gene: TRBV27
D gene: -
J gene: TRBJ2-1
CDR3 protein: CASSLSSPIYNEQFF
CDR3 DNA: TGTGCCAGCAGTTTATCCAGCCCCATTTACAATGAGCAGTTCTTC

clone size: -
V gene: TRBV27
D gene: TRBD1
J gene: TRBJ1-2
CDR3 protein: CASRPGTGYYGYTF
CDR3 DNA: TGTGCCAGCAGGCCGGGGACAGGGTACTATGGCTACACCTTC

clone size: -
V gene: TRBV11-2
D gene: -
J gene: TRBJ2-1
CDR3 protein: CASSPTLGQFTQDEQFF
CDR3 DNA: TGTGCCAGCAGCCCGACCCTCGGACAGTTCACGCAAGATGAGCAGTTCTTC

clone size: -
V gene: TRBV28
D gene: TRBD1
J gene: TRBJ2-7
CDR3 protein: CASSLRTGGSYEQYF
CDR3 DNA: TGTGCCAGCAGTCTCCGGACAGGAGGCTCCTACGAGCAGTACTTC

clone size: -
V gene: TRBV2
D gene: -
J gene: TRBJ2-1
CDR3 protein: CASRRDSSGGEQFF
CDR3 DNA: TGTGCCAGCAGACGCGACAGCTCTGGCGGTGAGCAGTTCTTC

clone size: once
V gene: TRBV5-1
D gene: -
J gene: TRBJ2-7
CDR3 protein: CASSLSPSGEQYF
CDR3 DNA: TGCGCCAGCAGCTTGAGTCCATCGGGCGAGCAGTACTTC

clone size: -
V gene: TRBV6-1
D gene: TRBD1
J gene: TRBJ2-5
CDR3 protein: CASSETLDRTAGGTQYF
CDR3 DNA: TGTGCCAGCAGTGAAACCCTAGACAGGACCGCAGGGGGGACCCAGTACTTC

clone size: few
V gene: TRBV18
D gene: -
J gene: TRBJ2-5
CDR3 protein: CASSPRTVQETQYF
CDR3 DNA: TGTGCCAGCTCACCAAGGACAGTCCAAGAGACCCAGTACTTC

clone size: -
V gene: TRBV11-3
D gene: TRBD2
J gene: TRBJ2-3
CDR3 protein: CASSEGLAEGTDTQYF
CDR3 DNA: TGTGCCAGCAGCGAGGGACTAGCGGAGGGAACAGATACGCAGTATTTT

clone size: few
V gene: TRBV15
D gene: -
J gene: TRBJ1-4
CDR3 protein: CATSRDGGAETNEKLFF
CDR3 DNA: TGTGCCACCAGCAGAGATGGAGGGGCGGAAACTAATGAAAAACTGTTTTTT

clone size: -
V gene: TRBV28
D gene: TRBD2
J gene: TRBJ2-7
CDR3 protein: CASSSGTSGRSTYEQYF
CDR3 DNA: TGTGCCAGCAGCTCCGGGACTAGCGGGAGGTCTACCTACGAGCAGTACTTC

clone size: -
V gene: TRBV4-1
D gene: -
J gene: TRBJ2-3
CDR3 protein: CASSQAYTDTQYF
CDR3 DNA: TGCGCCAGCAGCCAGGCCTACACAGATACGCAGTATTTT

clone size: -
V gene: TRBV5-1
D gene: -
J gene: TRBJ2-5
CDR3 protein: CASRRSDSTLQETQYF
CDR3 DNA: TGCGCCAGCAGACGCTCCGACAGCACCTTACAAGAGACCCAGTACTTC

clone size: -
V gene: TRBV10-2
D gene: -
J gene: TRBJ1-6
CDR3 protein: CASSDASGSWNSPLHF
CDR3 DNA: TGCGCCAGCAGTGACGCCTCGGGGTCTTGGAATTCACCCCTCCACTTT

clone size: -
V gene: TRBV7-6
D gene: -
J gene: TRBJ2-5
CDR3 protein: CASSSIQGQQETQYF
CDR3 DNA: TGTGCCAGCAGCTCCATCCAGGGTCAGCAAGAGACCCAGTACTTC

clone size: -
V gene: TRBV7-9
D gene: -
J gene: TRBJ2-5
CDR3 protein: CASSFSLSETQYF
CDR3 DNA: TGTGCCAGCAGCTTTTCCCTGTCAGAGACCCAGTACTTC

clone size: -
V gene: TRBV18
D gene: TRBD2
J gene: TRBJ2-3
CDR3 protein: CASSLGPLADTDTQYF
CDR3 DNA: TGTGCCAGCTCCCTAGGACCACTAGCGGATACAGATACGCAGTATTTT

clone size: -
V gene: TRBV6-5
D gene: TRBD1
J gene: TRBJ2-7
CDR3 protein: CASSDRDRDYEQYF
CDR3 DNA: TGTGCCAGCAGTGACCGGGACAGGGACTACGAGCAGTACTTC

clone size: -
V gene: TRBV27
D gene: TRBD1
J gene: TRBJ1-2
CDR3 protein: CASRPGQGTSGYTF
CDR3 DNA: TGTGCCAGCAGACCGGGACAGGGGACCTCCGGCTACACCTTC

clone size: many
V gene: TRBV7-8
D gene: TRBD2
J gene: TRBJ2-2
CDR3 protein: CASSLLGLAANTGELFF
CDR3 DNA: TGTGCCAGCAGCCTCCTCGGACTAGCGGCGAACACCGGGGAGCTGTTTTTT

clone size: -
V gene: TRBV28
D gene: TRBD2
J gene: TRBJ2-7
CDR3 protein: CASSFGLAGTYEQYF
CDR3 DNA: TGTGCCAGCAGTTTTGGTCTAGCGGGAACCTACGAGCAGTACTTC

clone size: -
V gene: TRBV27
D gene: -
J gene: TRBJ2-7
CDR3 protein: CASSLRGNSYEQYF
CDR3 DNA: TGTGCCAGCAGTTTACGCGGAAACAGCTACGAGCAGTACTTC

clone size: -
V gene: TRBV5-4
D gene: TRBD2
J gene: TRBJ2-1
CDR3 protein: CASSVRGVDEQFF
CDR3 DNA: TGTGCCAGCAGCGTCCGGGGGGTGGATGAGCAGTTCTTC

clone size: few
V gene: TRBV18
D gene: -
J gene: TRBJ1-2
CDR3 protein: CASSLSPGHKGGYTF
CDR3 DNA: TGTGCCAGCTCACTTTCCCCGGGACACAAGGGAGGCTACACCTTC

clone size: -
V gene: TRBV10-1
D gene: -
J gene: TRBJ1-5
CDR3 protein: CASSESGLGFASNQPQHF
CDR3 DNA: TGCGCCAGCAGTGAGTCGGGCCTGGGGTTCGCGAGCAATCAGCCCCAGCATTTT

clone size: -
V gene: TRBV4-2
D gene: TRBD2
J gene: TRBJ2-7
CDR3 protein: CASSRGTSGYYEQYF
CDR3 DNA: TGTGCCAGCAGCCGAGGGACTAGCGGGTACTACGAGCAGTACTTC

clone size: -
V gene: TRBV29-1
D gene: -
J gene: TRBJ1-1
CDR3 protein: CSVTMVGGTEAFF
CDR3 DNA: TGCAGCGTTACCATGGTCGGGGGTACTGAAGCTTTCTTT

clone size: -
V gene: TRBV11-2
D gene: -
J gene: TRBJ2-1
CDR3 protein: CASSLEPNSYNEQFF
CDR3 DNA: TGTGCCAGCAGCTTGGAGCCAAACTCCTACAATGAGCAGTTCTTC

clone size: few
V gene: TRBV5-1
D gene: -
J gene: TRBJ1-5
CDR3 protein: CASSPDISQPQHF
CDR3 DNA: TGCGCCAGCAGTCCGGACATTAGTCAGCCCCAGCATTTT

clone size: -
V gene: TRBV5-4
D gene: -
J gene: TRBJ2-1
CDR3 protein: CASSLERAYNEQFF
CDR3 DNA: TGTGCCAGCAGCTTGGAGCGGGCCTACAATGAGCAGTTCTTC

clone size: -
V gene: TRBV7-2
D gene: -
J gene: TRBJ1-2
CDR3 protein: CASSPEGEALYGYTF
CDR3 DNA: TGTGCCAGCAGCCCAGAGGGTGAGGCCCTCTATGGCTACACCTTC

clone size: -
V gene: TRBV7-6
D gene: -
J gene: TRBJ1-6
CDR3 protein: CASSPRQNSPLHF
CDR3 DNA: TGTGCCAGCAGCCCAAGACAGAATTCACCCCTCCACTTT